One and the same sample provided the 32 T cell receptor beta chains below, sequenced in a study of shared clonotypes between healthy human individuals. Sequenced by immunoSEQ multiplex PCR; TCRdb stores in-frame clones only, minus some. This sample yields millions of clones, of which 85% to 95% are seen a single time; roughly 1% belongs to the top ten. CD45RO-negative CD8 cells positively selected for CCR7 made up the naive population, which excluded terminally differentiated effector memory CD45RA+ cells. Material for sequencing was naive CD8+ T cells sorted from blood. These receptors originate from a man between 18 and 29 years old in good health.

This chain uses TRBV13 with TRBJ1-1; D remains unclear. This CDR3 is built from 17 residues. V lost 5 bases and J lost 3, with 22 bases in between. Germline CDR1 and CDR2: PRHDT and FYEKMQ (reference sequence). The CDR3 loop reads CASSRASEEYGDTEAFF. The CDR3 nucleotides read TGTGCCAGCAGCCGAGCGAGTGAGGAGTATGGGGACACTGAAGCTTTCTTT.

DNA for the CDR3: TGTGCCAGCAGTTTGGGGATTAGCGGGAGGGCCTGGGAGACCCAGTACTTC. It is translated as CASSLGISGRAWETQYF. This chain joins TRBV27 and TRBJ2-5; 11 bases match TRBD2. With 3 bases clipped from V and 5 bases from J, the junction kept 11 bases outside the gene matches. CDR1 MNHEY and CDR2 SMNVEV come from the germline V gene (reference sequence). The CDR3 consists of 17 residues.

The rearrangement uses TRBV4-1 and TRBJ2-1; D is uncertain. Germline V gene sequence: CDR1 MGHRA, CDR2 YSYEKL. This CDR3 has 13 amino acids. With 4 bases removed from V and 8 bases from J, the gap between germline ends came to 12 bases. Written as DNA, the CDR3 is TGCGCCAGCAGCCCAAACGGGTACTATGAGCAGTTCTTC. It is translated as CASSPNGYYEQFF.

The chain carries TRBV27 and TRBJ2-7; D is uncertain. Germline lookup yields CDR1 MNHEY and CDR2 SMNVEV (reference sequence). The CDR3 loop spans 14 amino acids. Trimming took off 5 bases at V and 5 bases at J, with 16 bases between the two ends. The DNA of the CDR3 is TGTGCCAGCAGTCCCTACGCGGCTCCGGACGAGCAGTACTTC. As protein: CASSPYAAPDEQYF.

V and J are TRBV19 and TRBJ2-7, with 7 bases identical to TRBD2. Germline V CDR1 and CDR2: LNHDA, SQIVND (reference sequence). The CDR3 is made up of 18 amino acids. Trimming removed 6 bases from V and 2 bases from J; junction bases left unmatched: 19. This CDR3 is CASSDDNGGRGWTYEQYF. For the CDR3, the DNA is TGTGCCAGTAGCGACGATAACGGAGGGAGGGGCTGGACCTACGAGCAGTACTTC.

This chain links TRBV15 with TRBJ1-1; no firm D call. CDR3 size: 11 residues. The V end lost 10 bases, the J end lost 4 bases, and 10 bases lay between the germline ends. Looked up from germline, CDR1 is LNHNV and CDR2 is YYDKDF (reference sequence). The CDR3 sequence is CASAEGTEAFF. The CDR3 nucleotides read TGTGCCAGTGCAGAGGGCACTGAAGCTTTCTTT.

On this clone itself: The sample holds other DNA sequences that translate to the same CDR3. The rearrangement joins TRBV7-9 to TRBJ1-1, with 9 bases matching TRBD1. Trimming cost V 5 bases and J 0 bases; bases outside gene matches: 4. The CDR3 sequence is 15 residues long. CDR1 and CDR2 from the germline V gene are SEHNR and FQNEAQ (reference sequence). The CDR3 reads CASSPGQGLNTEAFF. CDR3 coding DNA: TGTGCCAGCAGCCCGGGACAGGGCTTGAACACTGAAGCTTTCTTT.

CDR3 in DNA: TGCGCCAGCAGCTTGGGGACCGACAGCTCCTACAATGAGCAGTTCTTC. As protein: CASSLGTDSSYNEQFF. The V gene is TRBV5-1, the J gene TRBJ2-1; tentatively, D is TRBD1 (5 bases). The CDR3 runs 16 residues. Germline V gene sequence: CDR1 SGHRS, CDR2 YFSETQ. V shed 0 bases and J shed 0 bases, with 10 bases lying between them.

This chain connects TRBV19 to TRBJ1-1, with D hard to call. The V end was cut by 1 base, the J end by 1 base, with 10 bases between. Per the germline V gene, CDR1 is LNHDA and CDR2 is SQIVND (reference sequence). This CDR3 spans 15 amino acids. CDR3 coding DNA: TGTGCCAGTAGTATAGTATCGGCAGGGAACACTGAAGCTTTCTTT. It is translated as CASSIVSAGNTEAFF.

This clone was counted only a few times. CDR3 bases: TGTGCCACCAGCGGGACAAGGATGGACATTCAGTACTTC. The encoded protein is CATSGTRMDIQYF. The J gene is TRBJ2-4, the V gene TRBV15; maybe TRBD1 (6 bases). This CDR3 has 13 residues. V was clipped by 5 bases and J by 8 bases, with 13 bases between them. The germline V gene has CDR1 LNHNV and CDR2 YYDKDF (reference sequence).

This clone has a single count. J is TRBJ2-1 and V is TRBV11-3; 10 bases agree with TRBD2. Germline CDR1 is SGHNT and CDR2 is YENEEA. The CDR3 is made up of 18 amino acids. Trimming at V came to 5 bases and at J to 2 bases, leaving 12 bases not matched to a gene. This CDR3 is CASSDTLAGGVTYNEQFF. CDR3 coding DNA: TGTGCCAGCAGCGACACTTTAGCGGGAGGCGTCACCTACAATGAGCAGTTCTTC.

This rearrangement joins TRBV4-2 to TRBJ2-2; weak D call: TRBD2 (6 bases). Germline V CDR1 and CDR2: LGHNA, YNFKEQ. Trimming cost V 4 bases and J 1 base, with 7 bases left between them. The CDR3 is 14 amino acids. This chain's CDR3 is CASSPGVNTGELFF. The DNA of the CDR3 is TGTGCCAGCAGCCCGGGGGTGAACACCGGGGAGCTGTTTTTT.

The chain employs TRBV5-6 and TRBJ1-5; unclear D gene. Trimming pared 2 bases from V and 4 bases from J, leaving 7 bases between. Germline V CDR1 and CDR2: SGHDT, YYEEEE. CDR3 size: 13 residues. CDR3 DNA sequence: TGTGCCAGCAGCTTCTGGGGAAATCAGCCCCAGCATTTT. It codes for CASSFWGNQPQHF.

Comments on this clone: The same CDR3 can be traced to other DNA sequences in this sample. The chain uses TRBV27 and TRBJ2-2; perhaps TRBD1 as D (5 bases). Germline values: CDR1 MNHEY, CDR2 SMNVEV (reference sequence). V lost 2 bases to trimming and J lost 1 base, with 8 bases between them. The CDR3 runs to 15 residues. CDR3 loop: CASSLGTGNTGELFF. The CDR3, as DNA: TGTGCCAGCAGTTTAGGAACAGGGAACACCGGGGAGCTGTTTTTT.

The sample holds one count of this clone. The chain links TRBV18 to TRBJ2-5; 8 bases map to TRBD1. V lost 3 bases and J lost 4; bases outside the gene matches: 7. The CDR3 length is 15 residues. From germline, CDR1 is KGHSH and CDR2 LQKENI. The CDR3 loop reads CASSPPQGAPETQYF. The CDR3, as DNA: TGTGCCAGCTCACCTCCCCAGGGGGCTCCAGAGACCCAGTACTTC. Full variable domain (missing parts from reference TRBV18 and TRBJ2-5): NAGVMQNPRHLVRRRGQEARLRCSPMKGHSHVYWYRQLPEEGLKFMVYLQKENIIDESGMPKERFSAEFPKEGPSILRIQQVVRGDSAAYFCASSPPQGAPETQYFGPGTRLLVL.

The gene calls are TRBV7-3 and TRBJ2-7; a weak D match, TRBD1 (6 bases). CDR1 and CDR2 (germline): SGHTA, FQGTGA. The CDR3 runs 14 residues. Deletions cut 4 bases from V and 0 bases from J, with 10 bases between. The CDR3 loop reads CASSSRDNSYEQYF. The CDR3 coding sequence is TGTGCCAGCAGCTCCCGGGACAACTCCTACGAGCAGTACTTC.

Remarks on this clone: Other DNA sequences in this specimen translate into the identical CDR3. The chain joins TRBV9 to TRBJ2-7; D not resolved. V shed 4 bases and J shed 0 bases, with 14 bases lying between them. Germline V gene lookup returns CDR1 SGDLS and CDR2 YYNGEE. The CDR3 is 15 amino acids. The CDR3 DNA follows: TGTGCCAGCAGCCCCTCGGGCCGTGGCTCCTACGAGCAGTACTTC. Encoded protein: CASSPSGRGSYEQYF.

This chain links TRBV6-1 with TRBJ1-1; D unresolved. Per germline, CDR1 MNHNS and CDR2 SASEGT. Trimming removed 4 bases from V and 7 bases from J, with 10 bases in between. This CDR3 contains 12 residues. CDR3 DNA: TGTGCCAGCAGTGTGACACGATTTGAAGCTTTCTTT. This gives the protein CASSVTRFEAFF.

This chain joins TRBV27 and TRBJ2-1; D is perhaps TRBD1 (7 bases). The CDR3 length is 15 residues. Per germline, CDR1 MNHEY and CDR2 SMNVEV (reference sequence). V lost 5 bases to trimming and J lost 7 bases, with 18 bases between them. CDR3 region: CASSLMTGTGNEQFF. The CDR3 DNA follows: TGTGCCAGCAGTCTCATGACAGGGACTGGGAATGAGCAGTTCTTC.

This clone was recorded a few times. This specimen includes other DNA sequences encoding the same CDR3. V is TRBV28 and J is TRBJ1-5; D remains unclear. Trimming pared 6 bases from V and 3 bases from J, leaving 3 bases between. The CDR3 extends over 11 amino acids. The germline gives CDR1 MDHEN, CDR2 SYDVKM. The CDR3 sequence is CASSNNQPQHF. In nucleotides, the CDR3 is TGTGCCAGCAGCAACAATCAGCCCCAGCATTTT. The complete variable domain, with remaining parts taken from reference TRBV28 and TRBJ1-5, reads DVKVTQSSRYLVKRTGEKVFLECVQDMDHENMFWYRQDPGLGLRLIYFSYDVKMKEKGDIPEGYSVSREKKERFSLILESASTNQTSMYLCASSNNQPQHFGDGTRLSIL.

CDR3 in DNA: TGTGCCAGCGGATTCCCGGGCTCCGCGGATGAGCAGTACTTC. Translated, it gives CASGFPGSADEQYF. The chain links TRBV28 to TRBJ2-7, with unresolved D. Germline values: CDR1 MDHEN, CDR2 SYDVKM. The CDR3 consists of 14 residues. V was trimmed by 8 bases and J by 7 bases, leaving 21 bases between them.

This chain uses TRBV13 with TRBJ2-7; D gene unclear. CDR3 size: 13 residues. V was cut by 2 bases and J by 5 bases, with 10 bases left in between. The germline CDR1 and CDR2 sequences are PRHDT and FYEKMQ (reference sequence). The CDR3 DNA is TGTGCCAGCAGCTTAAGCAGTCGGGACGAGCAGTACTTC. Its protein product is CASSLSSRDEQYF. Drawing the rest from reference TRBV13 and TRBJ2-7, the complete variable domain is AAGVIQSPRHLIKEKRETATLKCYPIPRHDTVYWYQQGPGQDPQFLISFYEKMQSDKGSIPDRFSAQQFSDYHSELNMSSLELGDSALYFCASSLSSRDEQYFGPGTRLTVT.

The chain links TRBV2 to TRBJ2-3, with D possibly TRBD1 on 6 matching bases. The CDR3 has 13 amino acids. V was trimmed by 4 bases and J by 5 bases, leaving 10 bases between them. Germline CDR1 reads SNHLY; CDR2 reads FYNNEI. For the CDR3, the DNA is TGTGCCAGCAGTGGACAGGCTTTAGATACGCAGTATTTT. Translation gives CASSGQALDTQYF.

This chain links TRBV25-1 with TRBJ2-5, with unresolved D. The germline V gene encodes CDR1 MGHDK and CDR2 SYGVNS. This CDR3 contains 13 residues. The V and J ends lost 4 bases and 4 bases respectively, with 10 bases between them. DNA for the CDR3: TGTGCCAGCAGTGTGGGTTTGCGAGAGACCCAGTACTTC. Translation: CASSVGLRETQYF. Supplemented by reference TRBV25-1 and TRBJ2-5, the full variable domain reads EADIYQTPRYLVIGTGKKITLECSQTMGHDKMYWYQQDPGMELHLIHYSYGVNSTEKGDLSSESTVSRIRTEHFPLTLESARPSHTSQYLCASSVGLRETQYFGPGTRLLVL.

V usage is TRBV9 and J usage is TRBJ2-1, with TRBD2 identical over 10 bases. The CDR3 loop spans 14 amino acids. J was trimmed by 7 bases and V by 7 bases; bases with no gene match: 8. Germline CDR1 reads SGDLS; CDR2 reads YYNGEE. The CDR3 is CASSELAGWNEQFF. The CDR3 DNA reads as TGTGCCAGCTCCGAACTAGCGGGGTGGAATGAGCAGTTCTTC. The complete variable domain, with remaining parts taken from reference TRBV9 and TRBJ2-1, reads DSGVTQTPKHLITATGQRVTLRCSPRSGDLSVYWYQQSLDQGLQFLIQYYNGEERAKGNILERFSAQQFPDLHSELNLSSLELGDSALYFCASSELAGWNEQFFGPGTRLTVL.

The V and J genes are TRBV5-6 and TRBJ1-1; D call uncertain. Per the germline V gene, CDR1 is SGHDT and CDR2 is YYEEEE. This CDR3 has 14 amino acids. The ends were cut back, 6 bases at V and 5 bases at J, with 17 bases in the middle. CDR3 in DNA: TGTGCCAGCACAATTGAGCAGAGGTTGACTGAAGCTTTCTTT. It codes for CASTIEQRLTEAFF.

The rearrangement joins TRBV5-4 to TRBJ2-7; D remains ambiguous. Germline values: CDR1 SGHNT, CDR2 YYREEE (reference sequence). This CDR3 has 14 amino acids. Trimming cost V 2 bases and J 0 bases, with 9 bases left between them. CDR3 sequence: CASSFSHSSYEQYF. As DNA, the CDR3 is TGTGCCAGCAGCTTCTCGCACAGCTCCTACGAGCAGTACTTC. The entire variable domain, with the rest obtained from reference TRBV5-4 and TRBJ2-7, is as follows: ETGVTQSPTHLIKTRGQQVTLRCSSQSGHNTVSWYQQALGQGPQFIFQYYREEENGRGNFPPRFSGLQFPNYSSELNVNALELDDSALYLCASSFSHSSYEQYFGPGTRLTVT.

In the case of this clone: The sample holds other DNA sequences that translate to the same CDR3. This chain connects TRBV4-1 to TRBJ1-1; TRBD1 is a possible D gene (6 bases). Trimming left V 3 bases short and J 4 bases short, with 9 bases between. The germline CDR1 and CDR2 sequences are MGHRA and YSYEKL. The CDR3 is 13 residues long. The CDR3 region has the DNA TGCGCCAGCAGCCATCAACAGGGCACTGAAGCTTTCTTT. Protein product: CASSHQQGTEAFF.

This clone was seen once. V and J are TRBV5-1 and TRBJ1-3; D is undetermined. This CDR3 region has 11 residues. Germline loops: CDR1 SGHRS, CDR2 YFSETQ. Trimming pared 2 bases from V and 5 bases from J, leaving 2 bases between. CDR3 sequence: CASSLRNTIYF. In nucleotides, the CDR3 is TGCGCCAGCAGCTTAAGAAACACCATATATTTT.

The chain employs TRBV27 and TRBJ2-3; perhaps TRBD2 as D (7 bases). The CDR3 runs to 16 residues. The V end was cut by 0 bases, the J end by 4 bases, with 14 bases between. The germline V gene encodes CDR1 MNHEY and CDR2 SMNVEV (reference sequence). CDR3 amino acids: CASSLSWGGAPDTQYF. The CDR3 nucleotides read TGTGCCAGCAGTTTATCGTGGGGGGGCGCCCCAGATACGCAGTATTTT.

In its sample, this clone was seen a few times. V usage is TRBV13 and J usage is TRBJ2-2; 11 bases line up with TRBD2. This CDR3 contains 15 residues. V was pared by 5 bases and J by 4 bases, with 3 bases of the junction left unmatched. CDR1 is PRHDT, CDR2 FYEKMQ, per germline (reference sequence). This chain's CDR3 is CASSPTSGSTGELFF. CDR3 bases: TGTGCCAGCAGCCCTACTAGCGGGAGCACCGGGGAGCTGTTTTTT.

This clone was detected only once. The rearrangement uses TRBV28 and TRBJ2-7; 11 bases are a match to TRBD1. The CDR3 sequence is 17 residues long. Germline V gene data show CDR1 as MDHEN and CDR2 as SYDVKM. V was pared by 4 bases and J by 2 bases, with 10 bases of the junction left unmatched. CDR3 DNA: TGTGCCAGCAGTTCGGGGATCGGACAGGGGGCTACCTACGAGCAGTACTTC. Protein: CASSSGIGQGATYEQYF.